A single sample gave rise to the 24 T cell receptor beta chains below, sequenced in a study of regulatory T cells in long-lasting Graves disease. Described time point: newly diagnosed GD, antithyroid drugs for less than 3 months. The TCR library was prepared using RNA isolated from PBMCs. Library construction for TCR beta used iRepertoire HTBI primers and Arm-PCR of CDR3 regions. Using its own MiXCR run on the multiplex PCR reads, TCRdb lists one record per CDR3 protein. The repertoire consists of about 310,000 distinct CDR3 sequences, with about 20% occurring once and the leading ten covering about 40%. This specimen was peripheral blood mononuclear cells (PBMCs), taken at new diagnosis, from a patient treated with antithyroid drugs. These receptors originate from a female donor with Graves disease.

In its sample, this clonotype was seen many times. The CDR3 protein is CASSYERQEPLNTEAFF. Here the CDR3 DNA reads TGTGCCAGCAGTTACGAGAGACAGGAGCCATTGAACACTGAAGCTTTCTTT. The chain has TRBV6-5 and TRBJ1-1, with D maybe TRBD1 (6 bases). The CDR3 is 17 residues long. CDR1 is MNHEY and CDR2 is SVGAGI in the germline V gene. Trimming took off 2 bases at V and 0 bases at J, with 16 bases between the two ends.

This clonotype was observed many times. As DNA, the CDR3 is TGTGCCAGCACCCTGGGTACGGGGCAGGCGAACACCGGGGAGCTGTTTTTT. It encodes CASTLGTGQANTGELFF. The chain links TRBV11-2 to TRBJ2-2, with D perhaps given as TRBD1 or TRBD2 (5 bases each). Per germline, CDR1 SGHAT and CDR2 FQNNGV. V shed 7 bases and J shed 0 bases, with 18 bases lying between them. CDR3 size: 17 residues.

In this sample, this clonotype turned up many times. The rearrangement joins TRBV11-2 to TRBJ2-7; TRBD1 is a possible D gene (6 bases). V was cut by 0 bases and J by 6 bases, with 15 bases left in between. The CDR3 length is 15 residues. The V gene's germline CDR1 is SGHAT and CDR2 FQNNGV. CDR3 sequence (DNA): TGTGCCAGCAGCTTAGATCTATCAGGGGCGGGCGAGCAGTACTTC. Encoded protein: CASSLDLSGAGEQYF. The complete variable domain, with remaining parts taken from reference TRBV11-2 and TRBJ2-7, reads EAGVAQSPRYKIIEKRQSVAFWCNPISGHATLYWYQQILGQGPKLLIQFQNNGVVDDSQLPKDRFSAERLKGVDSTLKIQPAKLEDSAVYLCASSLDLSGAGEQYFGPGTRLTVT.

This clonotype was seen ten or more times. The rearrangement joins TRBV12-5 to TRBJ2-7, with 9 bases fitting TRBD1. Germline lookup yields CDR1 LGHNT and CDR2 FRNRAP. The ends lost 0 bases at V and 4 bases at J; junction bases unmatched: 4. This CDR3 has 15 amino acids. DNA for the CDR3: TGTGCTAGTGGTTTGGTACTGGGACAGGGATACGAGCAGTACTTC. Translation gives CASGLVLGQGYEQYF.

Concerning this clonotype itself: This likely came from a read error, as a far larger clone is one base away. This rearrangement joins TRBV2 to TRBJ1-1; 8 bases map to TRBD1. CDR3 length: 15 residues. The ends lost 6 bases at V and 1 base at J; junction bases unmatched: 7. CDR1 and CDR2 (germline): SNHLY, FYNNEI. In nucleotides, the CDR3 is TGTGCCAGCAGCGGACAGACAGGGGCGAACACTGAAGCTTTCTTT. The encoded protein is CASSGQTGANTEAFF.

This chain links TRBV14 with TRBJ2-1; D unclear. The CDR3 runs to 13 residues. Germline values: CDR1 SGHDN, CDR2 FVKESK. Trimming took off 0 bases at V and 4 bases at J, with 4 bases between the two ends. The CDR3 loop is CASSQEGYNEQFF. The CDR3 DNA is TGTGCCAGCAGCCAAGAGGGATACAATGAGCAGTTCTTC.

This clonotype has more than one count but fewer than ten. The rearrangement links TRBV9 to TRBJ2-2; D remains ambiguous. Trimming pared 3 bases from V and 4 bases from J, leaving 13 bases between. The germline V gene encodes CDR1 SGDLS and CDR2 YYNGEE. This CDR3 spans 15 amino acids. The DNA for the CDR3 is TGTGCCAGCAGCGGGGCCGGCCCGGCCACCGGGGAGCTGTTTTTT. Protein: CASSGAGPATGELFF.

About this clonotype: A read error may explain this, as a much larger clone is one base away. The chain uses TRBV13 and TRBJ2-7; 15 bases map to TRBD2. Germline V gene data show CDR1 as PRHDT and CDR2 as FYEKMQ (reference sequence). Losses at the gene ends were 5 bases for V and 4 bases for J; bases not matched to a gene: 6. The CDR3 has 16 amino acids. The CDR3 nucleotides read TGTGCCAGCAGCCGAGGGACTAGCGGGAGGATGTACGAGCAGTACTTC. It encodes CASSRGTSGRMYEQYF.

Many counts were recorded for this clonotype. The CDR3 coding sequence is TGCAGCGTTGAAGATCGGGGAGGGTTGATACAAGAGACCCAGTACTTC. Amino acid sequence: CSVEDRGGLIQETQYF. This chain joins TRBV29-1 and TRBJ2-5; TRBD2 agrees at 7 bases. CDR3 length equals 16 residues. J gave up 2 bases and V 0 bases, and 9 bases lay outside the gene matches. Germline CDR1 is SQVTM and CDR2 is ANQGSEA.

This clonotype was seen many times. As DNA, the CDR3 is TGTGCCTTGAAGGGGGGCGATGGCTACACCTTC. Its translation: CALKGGDGYTF. V is TRBV10-3 and J is TRBJ1-2; tentatively, D is TRBD1 (6 bases). The germline V gene has CDR1 ENHRY and CDR2 SYGVKD. The ends were cut back, 11 bases at V and 6 bases at J, with 13 bases in the middle. The CDR3 sequence is 11 residues long.

Remarks on this clonotype: A much larger clonotype is one base distant, so this may be a read error. The CDR3 DNA reads as TGCGCCAGCAGCTGCGGGACGGCAAACTATGGCTACACCTTC. Amino acids: CASSCGTANYGYTF. This chain links TRBV5-1 with TRBJ1-2, with TRBD1 as a possible D gene (5 bases). V dropped 3 bases and J dropped 2 bases, with 11 bases sitting between them. CDR1 is SGHRS and CDR2 is YFSETQ in the germline V gene. This CDR3 has 14 amino acids. The complete variable domain, with remaining parts taken from reference TRBV5-1 and TRBJ1-2, reads KAGVTQTPRYLIKTRGQQVTLSCSPISGHRSVSWYQQTPGQGLQFLFEYFSETQRNKGNFPGRFSGRQFSNSRSEMNVSTLELGDSALYLCASSCGTANYGYTFGSGTRLTVV.

This chain joins TRBV20-1 and TRBJ2-7, with 7 positions matching TRBD2. The CDR3 covers 15 residues. Trimming cost V 3 bases and J 3 bases; bases outside gene matches: 11. Germline assignment: CDR1 DFQATT and CDR2 SNEGSKA (reference sequence). The CDR3 loop reads CSASWTRPPHYEQYF. For the CDR3, the DNA is TGCAGTGCTAGTTGGACTAGACCCCCTCACTACGAGCAGTACTTC.

This clonotype turned up a few times. V is TRBV10-1 and J is TRBJ2-3; TRBD2 aligns across 8 bases. There are 13 residues in the CDR3. The V segment lost 0 bases and the J segment 10 bases; nucleotides outside the gene matches: 3. Germline CDR1 reads WNHNN; CDR2 reads SYGVQD (reference sequence). CDR3 residues: CASSESSGSAQYF. The CDR3 DNA reads as TGCGCCAGCAGTGAGTCCAGCGGGAGTGCGCAGTATTTT.

This clonotype was counted at least ten times. The chain combines TRBV12-3 or TRBV12-4 with TRBJ2-1; 11 positions agree with TRBD2. The CDR3 contains 15 residues. The J segment lost 7 bases and the V segment lost 5 bases, leaving 7 bases of the junction unmatched. The CDR3 reads CASSLLSGRGNEQFF. For the CDR3, the DNA is TGTGCCAGCAGTCTTCTTAGCGGGAGGGGGAATGAGCAGTTCTTC.

The genes are TRBV2 and TRBJ1-1, with D possibly TRBD1 on 5 matching bases. Germline-derived CDR1 and CDR2 are SNHLY and FYNNEI. This CDR3 is 16 amino acids long. V was shortened by 6 bases and J by 0 bases, with 17 bases between the two germline ends. The DNA of the CDR3 is TGTGCCAGCAGCCGCCCGGTGGGACCGCTGAACACTGAAGCTTTCTTT. This codes for CASSRPVGPLNTEAFF.

This clonotype was found many times. CDR3 nucleotide sequence: TGTGCCAGCAGTGGCGTGTCTGGCAACGTCCTGACTTTC. Protein: CASSGVSGNVLTF. V gene TRBV25-1 combines with J gene TRBJ2-6; D gene unclear. Germline lookup yields CDR1 MGHDK and CDR2 SYGVNS. V lost 4 bases and J lost 9, with 10 bases in between. CDR3 size: 13 residues.

This clonotype was recorded many times. V is TRBV7-8 and J is TRBJ1-1; a weak D match, TRBD1 (5 bases). The CDR3 has 16 residues. The V gene's germline CDR1 is SGHVS and CDR2 FQNEAQ. The germline V and J ends were trimmed by 1 base and 0 bases, with 12 bases remaining between them. CDR3 loop: CASSLGGRTMNTEAFF. CDR3 sequence (DNA): TGTGCCAGCAGCTTAGGGGGACGGACCATGAACACTGAAGCTTTCTTT.

Many counts were recorded for this clonotype. The V call is TRBV28, the J call TRBJ1-1; no clear D. The CDR3 loop spans 12 amino acids. Germline CDR1 MDHEN, CDR2 SYDVKM. V was clipped by 8 bases and J by 1 base, with 8 bases between them. The CDR3: CASQEWNTEAFF. Written as DNA, the CDR3 is TGTGCCAGCCAGGAGTGGAACACTGAAGCTTTCTTT.

With regard to this clonotype: A read error likely explains this, since a far larger clone differs by one base. V gene TRBV11-3 combines with J gene TRBJ2-1; D is possibly TRBD1 or TRBD2 (5 bases each). Looked up from germline, CDR1 is SGHNT and CDR2 is YENEEA. The V end lost 5 bases, the J end lost 15 bases, and 20 bases lay between the germline ends. The CDR3 length is 13 residues. CDR3: CASSRGVEVMGFF. The CDR3 region has the DNA TGTGCCAGCAGCCGAGGGGTGGAGGTCATGGGGTTCTTC.

This clonotype was picked up many times. The chain has TRBV29-1 and TRBJ2-2, with 8 nucleotides matching TRBD2. The CDR3 is 13 amino acids. V dropped 7 bases and J dropped 7; count of bases not matched to a gene: 8. Germline V gives CDR1 SQVTM, CDR2 ANQGSEA. CDR3 region: CSATTSASGELFF. The CDR3 DNA sequence: TGCAGCGCTACGACTAGCGCCAGCGGGGAGCTGTTTTTT.

Ten or more counts support this clonotype. The rearrangement links TRBV9 to TRBJ2-1, with D perhaps matching TRBD2 (6 bases). Between the trimmed V and J ends, which lost 0 bases and 10 bases, there was a span of 17 bases. Germline V lookup: CDR1 SGDLS, CDR2 YYNGEE. This CDR3 has 15 amino acids. CDR3 sequence: CASSVGLASTREQFF. The CDR3 coding sequence is TGTGCCAGCAGCGTAGGGCTAGCGAGCACTAGAGAGCAGTTCTTC. The entire variable domain, with the rest obtained from reference TRBV9 and TRBJ2-1, is as follows: DSGVTQTPKHLITATGQRVTLRCSPRSGDLSVYWYQQSLDQGLQFLIQYYNGEERAKGNILERFSAQQFPDLHSELNLSSLELGDSALYFCASSVGLASTREQFFGPGTRLTVL.

At least ten counts were recorded for this clonotype. The genes are TRBV11-1 and TRBJ2-3; 8 bases match TRBD1. V dropped 5 bases and J dropped 3; count of bases not matched to a gene: 10. CDR3 length: 16 residues. Germline-derived CDR1 and CDR2 are SGHAT and FQDESV (reference sequence). The CDR3 region has the DNA TGTGCCAGCAGCCCCTGGGCGGACAGGGAAACAGATACGCAGTATTTT. This encodes CASSPWADRETDTQYF.

This clonotype was picked up a small number of times. Relative to the germline gene, one junction end is altered; a read error may explain this. V gene TRBV15 combines with J gene TRBJ1-2, with TRBD1 as a possible D gene (5 bases). The CDR3 is 14 amino acids. In germline, CDR1 is LNHNV, CDR2 YYDKDF (reference sequence). The CDR3 nucleotides read TGTGCCACCAGTCCCAGTTGGGGACTAGATGGCTGCACCTTC. It is translated as CATSPSWGLDGCTF.

This clonotype was counted a few times. The chain uses TRBV6-1 and TRBJ2-1; 11 bases are a match to TRBD2. Germline V gene lookup returns CDR1 MNHNS and CDR2 SASEGT. Trimming cost V 8 bases and J 3 bases; bases outside gene matches: 24. The CDR3 runs to 21 residues. CDR3 in DNA: TGTGCCAGCGGACGGAATCCGGGACTAGCGGTCCTTGCACCCGGCTACAATGAGCAGTTCTTC. It encodes CASGRNPGLAVLAPGYNEQFF.